This T cell receptor beta chain was profiled in a study of cytomegalovirus exposure and HLA in healthy donors. Study-level findings and limits: According to a later analysis, most TCR beta chains associated with CMV appeared HLA-restricted.

Germline values: CDR1 SGDLS, CDR2 YYNGEE. The length of the CDR3 is 13 residues. Trimming pared 4 bases from V and 5 bases from J, leaving 12 bases between. About this clone: Its specificity is not known.

The PCR employed 60 Vbeta primers together with 13 Jbeta primers. Measured with immunoSEQ multiplex PCR; TCRdb has only the in-frame clones, and not every one. The sample yields 150,000 or so clones, 80% to 90% seen once. This chain joins TRBV9 and TRBJ1-2, with D possibly TRBD1 on 5 matching bases. The material sequenced was PBMCs. This clonotype was obtained from a man aged 18 to 29 in good health and CMV-seropositive. The CDR3 nucleotides read TGTGCCAGCAGCCCAACCGGGGGGTATGGCTACACCTTC. Translating gives CASSPTGGYGYTF. The complete variable domain, with remaining parts taken from reference TRBV9 and TRBJ1-2, reads DSGVTQTPKHLITATGQRVTLRCSPRSGDLSVYWYQQSLDQGLQFLIQYYNGEERAKGNILERFSAQQFPDLHSELNLSSLELGDSALYFCASSPTGGYGYTFGSGTRLTVV.